This TCR beta chain originates from a study of CD8 T cells in Susac syndrome (dated by TCRdb to the late 2010s). About the full investigation: Whether CD8+ T cell activation and differentiation in Susac syndrome was antigen driven was tested using repertoire sequencing. The clonality of the CD8+ T cell repertoire was compared across 12 healthy donors, roughly 14 Susac syndrome patients and around 15 multiple sclerosis patients.

At the junction V is shortened by 1 base and J by 3 bases, with 9 bases in between. From its cysteine to its phenylalanine, the CDR3 spans 14 amino acids. Just the 42-base CDR3 DNA is kept, in frame starting at base 1. This clonotype was seen once. Which antigen it targets is not known. There are no base qualities to consult, and no much larger clone falls within one base. One read alone is weak evidence. General study outcomes and caveats: The study acknowledged that relatively few individuals were included in the TCR sequencing and HLA analysis.

RNA was extracted with the RNeasy kit and 0.5 to 1 ug was reverse transcribed using random hexamers. TCR beta CDR3 regions were amplified with the immunoSEQ multiplex PCR assay covering 54 Vbeta and 13 Jbeta segments. To correct PCR amplification bias, a synthetic template baseline was used for both primer optimization and computational correction. On the authors' methods: Only productive sequences were kept, with reads annotated to V, D and J genes according to IMGT and analyzed in immunoSEQ Analyzer. Clonality was computed as one minus Shannon entropy normalized by log2 of the number of productive unique sequences. Public and private clones were assessed among the 100 most prevalent clones of each patient and control. A clone was defined as Susac-specific if it was absent from the healthy and MS cohorts, from some 1,100 published viral clones and from other ImmuneACCESS disease sequences. TCRdb trimmed public reads at Q25 via fastp, called clones via MiXCR and kept in-frame beta chains. Identical CDR3 protein sequences are pooled into one entry, listed with their most common genes and DNA. Clone size and V and J calls follow TCRdb, not the original study. Within this sample are about 180,000 distinct CDR3 sequences, with approximately 95% of them counted one time only. Jointly, the top ten make up 0.16% of the sample.

Peripheral blood CD8+ and CD4+ T cells from healthy donors, Susac syndrome patients and multiple sclerosis patients were profiled using high-throughput TCR beta sequencing. The multiple sclerosis controls were treatment-naive patients whose relapsing-remitting disease, either stable or active, fulfilled the revised McDonald criteria. Bulk CD8+ and CD4+ T cells were purified magnetically by negative isolation, whereas CD8+ TEMRA cells were enriched by FACS. Blood was drawn into EDTA tubes, processed within 24 hours, and PBMCs were isolated by density gradient centrifugation. PBMCs destined for TCR sequencing were cryopreserved in liquid nitrogen and later thawed in a 37 °C water bath. The sorted or isolated CD4+, CD8+ and CD8+ TEMRA cells had a purity of 90% or higher.

The receptor chain draws on TRBV12-3 or TRBV12-4 and TRBJ1-1, with a weak D call of TRBD1 (6 bases match). Sequenced input: CD8+ T cells from PBMCs. This TCR was sampled from a human donor with multiple sclerosis. CDR3 region: CASSLGTDDTEAFF. The base sequence is TGTGCCAGCAGTTTAGGGACAGATGACACTGAAGCTTTCTTT.